The subject of this entry is one T cell receptor (beta chain). Other DNA sequences in this sample translate to the same CDR3. V dropped 4 bases and J dropped 4; count of bases not matched to a gene: 6. The V gene's germline CDR1 is SEHNR and CDR2 FQNEAQ (reference sequence). The CDR3 runs 14 residues. This record comes from a study of blood T cell repertoires in COVID-19. Repertoires were generated with immunoSEQ multiplex PCR, while TCRdb's copy carries only in-frame clones and drops some. This sample has about 270,000 clones, with about nine tenths found just once. This clonotype originated in a woman aged 25 to 39 with acute COVID-19. The sequenced sample consisted of PBMCs or T cells enriched from blood (not recorded which). This chain joins TRBV7-9 and TRBJ2-7, with TRBD1 matching 8 bases. CDR3 DNA: TGTGCCAGCAGCTCCGGACAGGGCGGATACGAGCAGTACTTC. It is translated as CASSSGQGGYEQYF.